Below are 31 T cell receptor beta chains sequenced from a single sample in a study of regulatory T cells in long-lasting Graves disease. CDR3 regions were amplified by Arm-PCR using iRepertoire HTBI primers to build TCR beta libraries. TCRdb re-analysed the multiplex PCR reads in MiXCR, keeping a single row per CDR3 protein. The sample records hundreds of thousands of distinct CDR3 sequences, over 15% being singletons. Indicated time point: newly diagnosed GD, antithyroid drugs for less than 3 months. Construction of the TCR library relied on RNA isolated from PBMCs. This sample was also put to use in a study of T cells in Graves' hyperthyroidism and ophthalmopathy.

Source: peripheral blood mononuclear cells (PBMCs), taken at new diagnosis, from a patient treated with antithyroid drugs. The receptors originated from a man aged 35-49 years with Graves disease.

This clonotype was seen many times. This chain connects TRBV10-3 to TRBJ1-1, with TRBD1 matching over 10 bases. Germline V gene data show CDR1 as ENHRY and CDR2 as SYGVKD. The V gene end was trimmed by 6 bases and the J gene end by 6 bases; junction bases not matched to a gene: 10. This CDR3 contains 15 residues. The CDR3 nucleotides read TGTGCCATCAGAGCCCGAGGGACAGGGGTTGCTGAAGCTTTCTTT. It encodes CAIRARGTGVAEAFF.

This clonotype was recorded at least ten times. The gene calls are TRBV18 and TRBJ2-3; D uncertain. Germline V gives CDR1 KGHSH, CDR2 LQKENI. Trimming removed 0 bases at V and 2 bases at J, with 3 bases between. The CDR3 has 13 amino acids. CDR3 sequence: CASSPPVTDTQYF. CDR3 nucleotide sequence: TGTGCCAGCTCACCACCAGTCACAGATACGCAGTATTTT. The whole variable domain, filled in from reference TRBV18 and TRBJ2-3, reads NAGVMQNPRHLVRRRGQEARLRCSPMKGHSHVYWYRQLPEEGLKFMVYLQKENIIDESGMPKERFSAEFPKEGPSILRIQQVVRGDSAAYFCASSPPVTDTQYFGPGTRLTVL.

Note on this clonotype: One base separates it from a far larger clone, so it is likely a read error. V and J are TRBV28 and TRBJ2-4, with D possibly being TRBD2 (5 bases). The DNA end lines up better with TRBJ2-1; the J call may be wrong. The CDR3 extends over 11 amino acids. Looked up from germline, CDR1 is MDHEN and CDR2 is SYDVKM. CDR3 DNA sequence: TGTGCCACGAGGGTTGTGGAGACCCAGTTCTTC. Translation: CATRVVETQFF.

Many counts were recorded for this clonotype. The chain carries TRBV5-1 and TRBJ2-5; D is perhaps TRBD2 (5 bases). Between the trimmed V and J ends, which lost 0 bases and 1 base, there was a span of 13 bases. The CDR3 sequence is 16 residues long. In germline, CDR1 is SGHRS, CDR2 YFSETQ. Here the CDR3 reads CASSLGSGGIQETQYF. CDR3 DNA: TGCGCCAGCAGCTTGGGAAGTGGAGGCATCCAAGAGACCCAGTACTTC. The variable domain in full, with the rest retrieved from reference TRBV5-1 and TRBJ2-5, is KAGVTQTPRYLIKTRGQQVTLSCSPISGHRSVSWYQQTPGQGLQFLFEYFSETQRNKGNFPGRFSGRQFSNSRSEMNVSTLELGDSALYLCASSLGSGGIQETQYFGPGTRLLVL.

This clonotype was observed many times. This chain uses TRBV30 with TRBJ1-1, with D uncertain. Per germline, CDR1 GTSNPN and CDR2 SVGIG (reference sequence). V gave up 5 bases and J gave up 4 bases, with 17 bases separating them. This CDR3 region has 14 residues. The CDR3: CAWAQDVMGTEAFF. DNA for the CDR3: TGTGCCTGGGCTCAGGACGTGATGGGCACTGAAGCTTTCTTT.

This clonotype was seen repeatedly, ten times or more. The V and J genes are TRBV11-2 and TRBJ2-7; possibly TRBD1 or TRBD2 for D (5 bases each). Trimming left V 2 bases short and J 0 bases short, with 14 bases between. Per the germline V gene, CDR1 is SGHAT and CDR2 is FQNNGV. The CDR3 sequence is 16 residues long. The CDR3 nucleotides are TGTGCCAGCAGCTTAAGGCTTAGGGGAGTCTCCTACGAGCAGTACTTC. Amino acid sequence: CASSLRLRGVSYEQYF.

The rearrangement uses TRBV12-3 or TRBV12-4 and TRBJ2-1; TRBD2 aligns across 10 bases. After removal of 2 bases from V and 8 bases from J, the junction contained 18 bases not matched to a gene. The CDR3 loop spans 19 amino acids. Written as DNA, the CDR3 is TGTGCCAGCAGTTTATATCCGGCGACCAGCGGGGGGGCATTCGATGAGCAGTTCTTC. Its translation is CASSLYPATSGGAFDEQFF.

This clonotype has just a few counts. It is likely a read error: a sequence one base away is far more abundant. V usage is TRBV2 and J usage is TRBJ2-2; TRBD2 might be the D (5 bases). V was shortened by 5 bases and J by 6 bases, with 22 bases between the two germline ends. The CDR3 loop spans 17 amino acids. CDR1 and CDR2 from the germline V gene are SNHLY and FYNNEI. The CDR3 nucleotides are TGTGCCAGCAGTTTCCCAGCCGAGGGTAACCGTCCCGGGGAGCTGTTTTTT. Residues: CASSFPAEGNRPGELFF. Full variable domain (missing parts from reference TRBV2 and TRBJ2-2): EPEVTQTPSHQVTQMGQEVILRCVPISNHLYFYWYRQILGQKVEFLVSFYNNEISEKSEIFDDQFSVERPDGSNFTLKIRSTKLEDSAMYFCASSFPAEGNRPGELFFGEGSRLTVL.

This clonotype was observed at least ten times. The rearrangement uses TRBV5-1 and TRBJ1-1, with 9 bases aligning to TRBD1. Germline CDR1 is SGHRS and CDR2 is YFSETQ. The CDR3 contains 12 residues. V lost 4 bases to trimming and J lost 11 bases; unmatched junction nucleotides: 6. This chain's CDR3 is CASSPQGAWAFF. In DNA form, the CDR3 reads TGCGCCAGCAGCCCACAGGGGGCTTGGGCTTTCTTT.

Many counts were recorded for this clonotype. A read error may account for a junction end that differs from germline. The rearrangement links TRBV5-1 to TRBJ2-1; 7 bases fit TRBD2. The CDR3 spans 15 residues. Per the germline V gene, CDR1 is SGHRS and CDR2 is YFSETQ. The CDR3 DNA reads TGTGCCAGCAGCTTAGTGGGGGGGGCCTACAATGAGCAGTTCTTC. Its translation is CASSLVGGAYNEQFF.

This clonotype occurred many times. The chain is built from TRBV4-1 and TRBJ1-5, with D unresolved. V was cut by 1 base and J by 9 bases, with 13 bases left in between. CDR3 length: 14 residues. Germline V gives CDR1 MGHRA, CDR2 YSYEKL. The CDR3 protein is CASSQVSQSRPQHF. The CDR3 DNA sequence: TGCGCCAGCAGCCAAGTCAGTCAGTCACGGCCCCAGCATTTT.

CDR3 sequence reads: CSVEWTGGTDTQYF. The CDR3 nucleotides are TGCAGCGTTGAATGGACAGGGGGCACAGATACGCAGTATTTT. V is TRBV29-1 and J is TRBJ2-3; 9 bases map to TRBD1. With 2 bases clipped from V and 1 base from J, the junction kept 1 base outside the gene matches. Germline-derived CDR1 and CDR2 are SQVTM and ANQGSEA. The length of the CDR3 is 14 residues.

The V and J genes are TRBV5-1 and TRBJ2-5, with 7 bases fitting TRBD1. The CDR3 has 13 residues. Germline V gene data show CDR1 as SGHRS and CDR2 as YFSETQ. V was clipped by 2 bases and J by 8 bases; unmatched bases: 6. The CDR3 region has the DNA TGCGCCAGCAGCTTTGAGGGGGCGAATACCCAGTACTTC. It translates to CASSFEGANTQYF.

This clonotype was counted at least ten times. The gene calls are TRBV7-2 and TRBJ2-5; D gene uncertain. Germline assignment: CDR1 SGHTA and CDR2 FQGNSA. V was clipped by 4 bases and J by 6 bases, with 9 bases between them. CDR3 length: 12 residues. CDR3 sequence reads: CASSSYGQTQYF. CDR3 DNA: TGTGCCAGCAGCTCTTACGGGCAGACCCAGTACTTC.

The chain couples TRBV3-1 to TRBJ1-3; possible D gene TRBD1, 6 bases. The V gene's germline CDR1 is LGHDT and CDR2 YNNKEL (reference sequence). The CDR3 is made up of 15 amino acids. V was clipped by 6 bases and J by 1 base, with 13 bases between them. The CDR3, as DNA: TGTGCCAGCAGTCCAAGAGGGACATCTGGAAACACCATATATTTT. It encodes CASSPRGTSGNTIYF.

This clonotype was seen more than once but under ten times. The genes are TRBV18 and TRBJ1-2; no definite D call. The CDR3 has 15 residues. The germline CDR1 and CDR2 sequences are KGHSH and LQKENI. V gave up 1 base and J gave up 0 bases, with 9 bases separating them. The CDR3 sequence is CASSPRVNTNYGYTF. The CDR3 bases are TGTGCCAGCTCACCACGGGTGAACACTAACTATGGCTACACCTTC.

This clonotype was counted ten times or more. V is TRBV7-2 and J is TRBJ2-4; D possibly matches TRBD1 or TRBD2 (5 bases each). The CDR3 consists of 15 residues. V was pared by 4 bases and J by 3 bases, with 13 bases between. Germline lookup yields CDR1 SGHTA and CDR2 FQGNSA. Here the CDR3 DNA reads TGTGCCAGCAGCTCCGGGGCTTTGGTCAAAAACATTCAGTACTTC. Its protein is CASSSGALVKNIQYF. Variable domain in full (rest from reference TRBV7-2 and TRBJ2-4): GAGVSQSPSNKVTEKGKDVELRCDPISGHTALYWYRQSLGQGLEFLIYFQGNSAPDKSGLPSDRFSAERTGGSVSTLTIQRTQQEDSAVYLCASSSGALVKNIQYFGAGTRLSVL.

The table lists this clonotype with many counts. The gene calls are TRBV20-1 and TRBJ2-7; TRBD2 aligns across 11 bases. J gave up 7 bases and V 0 bases, and 17 bases lay outside the gene matches. The germline V gene encodes CDR1 DFQATT and CDR2 SNEGSKA (reference sequence). The CDR3 covers 18 residues. CDR3 DNA sequence: TGCAGTGCTAGAGATCCTTCGGCTAGCGGGGGGCCCTGGGGAGAGCAGTACTTC. Its translation is CSARDPSASGGPWGEQYF.

This chain uses TRBV9 with TRBJ2-3; D is undetermined. Germline-derived CDR1 and CDR2 are SGDLS and YYNGEE. V shed 1 base and J shed 0 bases, with 6 bases lying between them. The CDR3 contains 14 residues. In nucleotides, the CDR3 is TGTGCCAGCAGCGTAAGACACAGCACAGATACGCAGTATTTT. This encodes CASSVRHSTDTQYF. The full variable domain, in which reference TRBV9 and TRBJ2-3 provide the parts outside the CDR3, is DSGVTQTPKHLITATGQRVTLRCSPRSGDLSVYWYQQSLDQGLQFLIQYYNGEERAKGNILERFSAQQFPDLHSELNLSSLELGDSALYFCASSVRHSTDTQYFGPGTRLTVL.

This clonotype turned up a few times. The chain joins TRBV11-3 to TRBJ2-2; the D call may be TRBD1 or TRBD2 (5 bases each). The germline V and J ends were trimmed by 10 bases and 5 bases, with 17 bases remaining between them. This CDR3 comprises 14 residues. Looked up from germline, CDR1 is SGHNT and CDR2 is YENEEA. The CDR3 DNA follows: TGTGCCACCCGATGGGGGACCTCTACCGGGGAGCTGTTTTTT. This encodes CATRWGTSTGELFF.

The V and J genes are TRBV6-1 and TRBJ2-5, with unresolved D. Germline lookup yields CDR1 MNHNS and CDR2 SASEGT. The CDR3 extends over 14 amino acids. Trimming cost V 6 bases and J 2 bases, with 13 bases left between them. CDR3 sequence (DNA): TGTGCCAGCAGCCCGGGCCCTGTACAAGAGACCCAGTACTTC. Protein: CASSPGPVQETQYF.

This clonotype was detected only a few times. The V call is TRBV7-3, the J call TRBJ2-2; D unclear. The CDR3 runs to 13 residues. Germline values: CDR1 SGHTA, CDR2 FQGTGA. Between the trimmed V and J ends, which lost 5 bases and 8 bases, there was a span of 12 bases. The DNA of the CDR3 is TGTGCCAGCAGCCCAAGAGTCGCTGGGGAGCTGTTTTTT. This encodes CASSPRVAGELFF.

This clonotype was seen at least ten times. V and J are TRBV6-5 and TRBJ1-5; D remains ambiguous. Trimming removed 2 bases at V and 6 bases at J, with 11 bases between. CDR1 is MNHEY, CDR2 SVGAGI, per germline. The CDR3 spans 14 residues. CDR3 residues: CASSYPWPGQPQHF. In DNA form, the CDR3 reads TGTGCCAGCAGTTACCCTTGGCCTGGTCAGCCCCAGCATTTT.

A note on this clonotype: A read error is possible here, since a much larger clone lies one base away. The chain joins TRBV28 to TRBJ2-3; the D call may be TRBD1 or TRBD2 (6 bases each). With 6 bases removed from V and 5 bases from J, the gap between germline ends came to 18 bases. Germline-derived CDR1 and CDR2 are MDHEN and SYDVKM. This CDR3 has 15 residues. CDR3 sequence (DNA): TGTGCCAGCAGGGGAGTGGGGGGCCGGGGAGATACGCAGTATTTT. This encodes CASRGVGGRGDTQYF.

The J gene is TRBJ1-1, the V gene TRBV7-9; D is unclear. V was pared by 2 bases and J by 3 bases, with 10 bases between. In germline, CDR1 is SEHNR, CDR2 FQNEAQ (reference sequence). CDR3 length equals 14 residues. CDR3 DNA sequence: TGTGCCAGCAGCTTATCTCCCCTTTACACTGAAGCTTTCTTT. Its translation: CASSLSPLYTEAFF.

This clonotype was recorded a few times. V gene TRBV6-4 combines with J gene TRBJ1-1, with a weak D call TRBD1 (6 bases). Germline assignment: CDR1 MRHNA and CDR2 SNTAGT. There are 14 residues in the CDR3. Trimming removed 6 bases at V and 0 bases at J, with 11 bases between. The DNA for the CDR3 is TGTGCCAGCAGCGACGGGGGCATGAACACTGAAGCTTTCTTT. It codes for CASSDGGMNTEAFF.

The table lists this clonotype with many counts. V is TRBV5-1 and J is TRBJ2-3; the match to TRBD1 covers 8 bases. The V gene's germline CDR1 is SGHRS and CDR2 YFSETQ. The CDR3 covers 15 residues. Unmatched junction bases numbered 7, after V lost 4 bases and J lost 3 bases. CDR3 nucleotides: TGCGCCAGCAGCACGGGACAGGCGATAACAGATACGCAGTATTTT. It encodes CASSTGQAITDTQYF.

This clonotype was counted only a few times. This rearrangement joins TRBV2 to TRBJ2-1, with no clear D. Germline V lookup: CDR1 SNHLY, CDR2 FYNNEI. This CDR3 spans 13 amino acids. Trimming removed 5 bases at V and 10 bases at J, with 15 bases between. CDR3 amino acids: CASSYSPSAEQFF. CDR3 sequence (DNA): TGTGCCAGCAGTTACTCGCCTAGTGCCGAGCAGTTCTTC.

V gene TRBV6-1 combines with J gene TRBJ2-1; 7 positions match TRBD2. CDR1 is MNHNS, CDR2 SASEGT, per germline. V was pared by 0 bases and J by 2 bases, with 10 bases of the junction left unmatched. This CDR3 has 18 residues. The CDR3 protein is CASSEADWGGIPYNEQFF. The CDR3, as DNA: TGTGCCAGCAGTGAAGCGGATTGGGGGGGAATCCCCTACAATGAGCAGTTCTTC.

There are many counts of this clonotype. The rearrangement joins TRBV12-3 or TRBV12-4 to TRBJ2-3; 13 bases align to TRBD2. The CDR3 totals 18 residues. V shed 2 bases and J 1 base; nucleotides not matched to a gene: 6. The CDR3, as DNA: TGTGCCAGCAGTTTAACTAGCGGGGGGGCTTTTGGCACAGATACGCAGTATTTT. It is translated as CASSLTSGGAFGTDTQYF.

This clonotype has ten or more counts. The chain joins TRBV5-1 to TRBJ2-2; the match to TRBD2 covers 7 bases. Trimming cost V 1 base and J 1 base; bases outside gene matches: 4. CDR3 size: 16 residues. Germline V gene lookup returns CDR1 SGHRS and CDR2 YFSETQ. The CDR3 DNA reads as TGCGCCAGCAGCTTGACTCTAGCGGAGAACACCGGGGAGCTGTTTTTT. Translating gives CASSLTLAENTGELFF.